This T cell receptor beta chain emerged from a study of human T cells and chemical hapten exposure. The wider study: Across the whole study, which lasted roughly 24 weeks, patients were given diphenylcyclopropenone on the scalp once a week.

Germline V lookup: CDR1 ENHRY, CDR2 SYGVKD. The CDR3 extends over 11 amino acids. The V end lost 10 bases, the J end lost 6 bases, and 10 bases lay between the germline ends. This clonotype was counted once. As yet, its antigen is unknown. Lacking the conserved final phenylalanine or tryptophan, this CDR3 likely reflects a read error. Findings and limits, study-wide: The study found that PT1 expanded TCR counts correlated positively with patch test score.

Library construction involved attaching unique molecular identifiers to individual cDNA molecules, which allowed quantitative, reproducible TCR counting. TCRdb reprocessed the RACE reads with MiXCR, giving one entry per CDR3 protein. The sample includes over 50,000 distinct CDR3 sequences, 9.5% to 12% of them seen just once. Time point reported: patch test 1, 2 weeks after DPC sensitization. The treatment here: therapeutic diphenylcyclopropenone sensitization with weekly scalp DPC. Extraction yielded total RNA from whole blood (unfractionated). Donors, patients with alopecia ranging from 18 to 70 years old and judged suitable for DPC, provided samples.

V and J are TRBV10-3 and TRBJ2-1; D remains unclear. The sample consisted of whole blood, taken in connection with sensitization to the hapten diphenylcyclopropenone (DPC). This clonotype originated in a woman aged 40 to 50 with alopecia areata. Some clones in this sample may be carry-over from other donors' samples. The CDR3 nucleotides read TGTGCCACCCTCTCCCTCAATGAGCAGTTCTCC. It specifies CATLSLNEQFS.